The 9 T cell receptor beta chains below come from one sample, sequenced in a study of T cell responses to AZD1222 COVID-19 vaccine. Here immunoSEQ multiplex PCR was the method, and the copy in TCRdb shows in-frame clones only, minus some. The sample gives approximately 140,000 clones, 70% to 90% of which show up once; over 13% is in the top ten. The material sequenced was peripheral blood, taken on day 0 of AZD1222 vaccination. The source is an adult in good health.

The chain combines TRBV7-2 with TRBJ1-4; D possibly corresponds to TRBD1 (5 bases). V lost 0 bases and J 2 bases, leaving 10 bases between the germline ends. Per germline, CDR1 SGHTA and CDR2 FQGNSA. This CDR3 spans 16 amino acids. The CDR3 spells CASSLALRGTNEKLFF. The CDR3 DNA is TGTGCCAGCAGCTTAGCGTTGAGGGGTACTAATGAAAAACTGTTTTTT. Combining the CDR3 with reference TRBV7-2 and TRBJ1-4 gives the whole variable domain GAGVSQSPSNKVTEKGKDVELRCDPISGHTALYWYRQSLGQGLEFLIYFQGNSAPDKSGLPSDRFSAERTGGSVSTLTIQRTQQEDSAVYLCASSLALRGTNEKLFFGSGTQLSVL.

The chain joins TRBV6-5 to TRBJ1-6; D call uncertain. The germline gives CDR1 MNHEY, CDR2 SVGAGI. Trimming pared 0 bases from V and 5 bases from J, leaving 11 bases between. CDR3 size: 16 residues. The CDR3 region is CASSYSIWQNNSPLHF. The CDR3 DNA reads as TGTGCCAGCAGTTACTCGATCTGGCAAAATAATTCACCCCTCCACTTT.

The V call is TRBV19, the J call TRBJ2-1; TRBD2 is a possible D gene (6 bases). Trimming pared 6 bases from V and 0 bases from J, leaving 15 bases between. This CDR3 is 16 amino acids long. From germline, CDR1 is LNHDA and CDR2 SQIVND (reference sequence). The CDR3 spells CASRGSQTSSYNEQFF. The DNA for the CDR3 is TGTGCCAGTAGAGGCAGTCAGACTAGCTCCTACAATGAGCAGTTCTTC. Full variable domain (outside the CDR3, taken from reference TRBV19 and TRBJ2-1): DGGITQSPKYLFRKEGQNVTLSCEQNLNHDAMYWYRQDPGQGLRLIYYSQIVNDFQKGDIAEGYSVSREKKESFPLTVTSAQKNPTAFYLCASRGSQTSSYNEQFFGPGTRLTVL.

The chain links TRBV12-5 to TRBJ1-1, with 7 nucleotides matching TRBD1. Germline values: CDR1 LGHNT, CDR2 FRNRAP. J was trimmed by 3 bases and V by 6 bases; bases with no gene match: 7. This CDR3 spans 14 amino acids. In DNA form, the CDR3 reads TGTGCTAGTGGCCTGACAGGGTTGGACACTGAAGCTTTCTTT. Amino acids: CASGLTGLDTEAFF.

The chain has TRBV7-2 and TRBJ1-1; no clear D. The CDR3 is made up of 14 amino acids. Per the germline V gene, CDR1 is SGHTA and CDR2 is FQGNSA. Trimming took off 3 bases at V and 0 bases at J, with 8 bases between the two ends. Here the CDR3 DNA reads TGTGCCAGCAGCTTTGCGGAGATGAACACTGAAGCTTTCTTT. Translated, it gives CASSFAEMNTEAFF.

The gene calls are TRBV28 and TRBJ1-3; 8 nucleotides match TRBD1. V lost 8 bases, J lost 4 bases, and 7 bases stayed unmatched. Germline V lookup: CDR1 MDHEN, CDR2 SYDVKM. The CDR3 totals 14 residues. The CDR3 spells CASRQGAGGNTIYF. CDR3 DNA sequence: TGTGCCAGCCGCCAGGGGGCAGGGGGAAACACCATATATTTT.

V usage is TRBV3-1 (or the pseudogene TRBV3-2) and J usage is TRBJ1-4; maybe TRBD1 (5 bases). Germline V CDR1 and CDR2: LGHDT, YNNKEL (reference sequence). The CDR3 consists of 13 residues. V lost 1 base to trimming and J lost 11 bases, with 11 bases between them. The CDR3 here is CASSQGPGGKLFF. The CDR3 DNA follows: TGTGCCAGCAGCCAAGGACCGGGGGGGAAACTGTTTTTT.

The V gene is TRBV13, the J gene TRBJ1-3; D not resolved. CDR3 length: 18 residues. V was shortened by 0 bases and J by 2 bases, with 17 bases between the two germline ends. Germline V gene lookup returns CDR1 PRHDT and CDR2 FYEKMQ (reference sequence). The CDR3: CASSLGGVFNNPGNTIYF. The CDR3 DNA is TGTGCCAGCAGCTTAGGGGGCGTTTTCAACAACCCTGGAAACACCATATATTTT.

The V gene is TRBV6-4, the J gene TRBJ2-3; TRBD2 matches at 9 bases. The CDR3 covers 14 residues. Germline V gives CDR1 MRHNA, CDR2 SNTAGT. V gave up 1 base and J gave up 9 bases; unmatched junction bases: 5. In nucleotides, the CDR3 is TGTGCCAGCAGTGACTTGACTAGCGGAGGAACGCAGTATTTT. It specifies CASSDLTSGGTQYF.